The rows below give T cell receptor beta chains drawn from one sample of a study of T cells expressing NK-cell markers. TCRdb reprocessed the 5' RACE reads, with one entry per CDR3 protein and no DNA. This table lists some 440,000 distinct CDR3 sequences. Sequenced: blood T cells: a sorted CD56 or NKG2C T cell subset, CD4+ or CD8+ T cells, or bulk PBMC T cells (not recorded which). Receptors were obtained from a woman in her forties or fifties in good health. CDR3s include the opening cysteine and the closing phenylalanine or tryptophan. Each record gives: CDR3 protein, V gene, J gene.

CDR3aa: CASSRDRPAAQYF
v_gene: TRBV12-3/TRBV12-4
j_gene: TRBJ2-5

CDR3aa: CSAPSGRFFNEQFF
v_gene: TRBV20-1
j_gene: TRBJ2-1

CDR3aa: CASSQDGGSGANVLTF
v_gene: TRBV3-1
j_gene: TRBJ2-6

CDR3aa: CSARDGQGVGYEQYF
v_gene: TRBV20-1
j_gene: TRBJ2-7

CDR3aa: CASSQEGLAGNTGELFF
v_gene: TRBV3-1
j_gene: TRBJ2-2

CDR3aa: CASIPGPGLFF
v_gene: TRBV12-3/TRBV12-4
j_gene: TRBJ1-4

CDR3aa: CATSTDRATPQHF
v_gene: TRBV15
j_gene: TRBJ1-5

CDR3aa: CASSYSGDWQYF
v_gene: TRBV6-2/TRBV6-3
j_gene: TRBJ2-3

CDR3aa: CSLGEGKGYTF
v_gene: TRBV29-1
j_gene: TRBJ1-2

CDR3aa: CASSPSRSTQYF
v_gene: TRBV12-3/TRBV12-4
j_gene: TRBJ2-3